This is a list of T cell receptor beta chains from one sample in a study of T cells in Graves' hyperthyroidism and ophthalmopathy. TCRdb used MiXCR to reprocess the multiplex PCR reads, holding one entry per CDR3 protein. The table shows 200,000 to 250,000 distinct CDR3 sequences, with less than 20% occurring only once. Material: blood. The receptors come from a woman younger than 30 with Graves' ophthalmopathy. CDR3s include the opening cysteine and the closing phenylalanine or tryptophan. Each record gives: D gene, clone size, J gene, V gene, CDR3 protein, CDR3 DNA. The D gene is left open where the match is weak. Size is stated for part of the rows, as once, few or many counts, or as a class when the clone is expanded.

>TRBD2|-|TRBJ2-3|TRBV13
CATSNRLAGGTDTQYF
TGTGCCACCAGCAACAGACTAGCGGGGGGTACAGATACGCAGTATTTT
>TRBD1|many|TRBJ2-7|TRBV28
CASSLSTGANPPGSPYEQYF
TGTGCCAGCAGTTTATCGACAGGGGCTAATCCCCCTGGTTCTCCCTACGAGCAGTACTTC
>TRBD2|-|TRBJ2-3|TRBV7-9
CASSLGTSGSTADTQYF
TGTGCCAGCAGCCTAGGGACTAGCGGGAGTACGGCAGATACGCAGTATTTT
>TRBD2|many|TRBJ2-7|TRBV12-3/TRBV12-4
CASSPTGGLQGSKQYF
TGTGCCAGCAGCCCTACGGGGGGGCTACAAGGCAGCAAGCAGTACTTC
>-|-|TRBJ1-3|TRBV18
CASSPRTSGRSGNTIYF
TGTGCCAGCTCACCAAGAACAAGTGGACGCTCTGGAAACACCATATATTTT
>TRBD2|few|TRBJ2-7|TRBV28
CASRPTSGGSYEQYF
TGTGCCAGCAGACCCACTAGCGGGGGGTCCTACGAGCAGTACTTC
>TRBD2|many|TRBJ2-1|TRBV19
CASSRFGTSFYNEQFF
TGTGCCAGTAGTCGCTTCGGGACTAGTTTCTACAATGAGCAGTTCTTC
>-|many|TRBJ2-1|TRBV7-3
CASSLAGGNNEQFF
TGTGCCAGCAGCTTAGCGGGCGGCAACAATGAGCAGTTCTTC
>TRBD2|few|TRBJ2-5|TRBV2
CASSWTSGQETQYF
TGTGCCAGCAGCTGGACTAGCGGTCAAGAGACCCAGTACTTC
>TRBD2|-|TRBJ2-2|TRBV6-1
CASSQRAGGQNTGELFF
TGTGCCAGCAGTCAACGGGCGGGGGGCCAAAACACCGGGGAGCTGTTTTTT
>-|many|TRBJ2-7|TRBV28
CASSRGRYEQYF
TGTGCCAGCAGTCGAGGACGTTACGAGCAGTACTTC
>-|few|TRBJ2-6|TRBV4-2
CASSQEGYSGANVLTF
TGTGCCAGCAGCCAAGAGGGATACTCTGGGGCCAACGTCCTGACTTTC
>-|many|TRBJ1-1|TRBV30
CAWRGFTEAFF
TGTGCCTGGAGAGGTTTCACTGAAGCTTTCTTT
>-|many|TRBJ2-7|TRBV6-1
CASTEGLSGRNEQYF
TGTGCCAGCACCGAAGGGCTGAGTGGGAGGAACGAGCAGTACTTC
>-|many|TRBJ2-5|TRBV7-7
CASSAVSSQETQYF
TGTGCTAGCAGCGCCGTTTCGTCCCAAGAGACCCAGTACTTC
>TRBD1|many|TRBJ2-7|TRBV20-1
CSAGTGGSAYEQYF
TGCAGTGCTGGGACAGGGGGTAGCGCCTACGAGCAGTACTTC
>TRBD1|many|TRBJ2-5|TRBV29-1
CSASQGTGQETQYF
TGCAGCGCTTCTCAGGGGACAGGGCAAGAGACCCAGTACTTC
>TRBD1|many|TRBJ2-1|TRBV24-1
CATSDRTRAQGVIHEQFF
TGTGCCACCAGTGACCGCACCCGCGCCCAGGGGGTGATCCATGAGCAGTTCTTC
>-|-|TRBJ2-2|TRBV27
CASSLDTGELSF
TGTGCCAGCAGTTTAGACACCGGGGAGCTGTCTTTT
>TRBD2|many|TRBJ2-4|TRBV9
CASSVTSGGADSKNIQYF
TGTGCCAGCAGCGTCACTAGCGGGGGGGCAGATTCCAAAAACATTCAGTACTTC
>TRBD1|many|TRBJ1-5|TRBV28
CASSLWSGTGGSRQPQHF
TGTGCCAGCAGTTTATGGTCCGGGACAGGGGGAAGTCGGCAGCCCCAGCATTTT
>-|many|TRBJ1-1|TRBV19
CASSTQGSDTEAFF
TGTGCCAGTAGTACTCAGGGAAGTGACACTGAAGCTTTCTTT
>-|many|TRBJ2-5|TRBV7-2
CASAVGPTETQYF
TGTGCCAGCGCGGTCGGGCCCACGGAGACCCAGTACTTC
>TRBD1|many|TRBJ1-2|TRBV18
CASSPGTGRGYGYTF
TGTGCCAGCTCACCGGGGACAGGGAGAGGGTATGGCTACACCTTC
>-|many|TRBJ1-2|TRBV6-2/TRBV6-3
CASSYLGRTEGYTF
TGTGCCAGCAGTTACCTTGGACGGACCGAGGGCTACACCTTC
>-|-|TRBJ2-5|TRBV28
CASSRERQETQYF
TGTGCCAGCAGCCGAGAGAGGCAGGAGACCCAGTACTTC